Sequencing of this T cell receptor (beta chain) was carried out in a study of blood T cells in healthy people across ages. PCR was performed a second time for roughly 7 to 11 cycles using a sample-barcoded 5' primer and a J-beta primer mix. TCRdb redid the calling of the 5' RACE reads with MiXCR, one entry per CDR3 protein. Of around 790,000 distinct CDR3 sequences detected, more than 40% appear once; the ten largest clones hold under 20%. CDR1 is DFQATT and CDR2 is SNEGSKA in the germline V gene (reference sequence). This CDR3 region has 15 residues. V lost 0 bases to trimming and J lost 0 bases, with 10 bases between them. Approximately 9.6 milliliters of peripheral blood were drawn from each donor into EDTA-treated tubes.

The TCR sequence derives from a man between 60 and 70 years old in good health. Sequenced material: blood. The chain has TRBV20-1 and TRBJ2-3; unclear D gene. The CDR3 DNA reads as TGCAGTGCTAGAGATCACCGGAGTAGCACAGATACGCAGTATTTT. This gives the protein CSARDHRSSTDTQYF.